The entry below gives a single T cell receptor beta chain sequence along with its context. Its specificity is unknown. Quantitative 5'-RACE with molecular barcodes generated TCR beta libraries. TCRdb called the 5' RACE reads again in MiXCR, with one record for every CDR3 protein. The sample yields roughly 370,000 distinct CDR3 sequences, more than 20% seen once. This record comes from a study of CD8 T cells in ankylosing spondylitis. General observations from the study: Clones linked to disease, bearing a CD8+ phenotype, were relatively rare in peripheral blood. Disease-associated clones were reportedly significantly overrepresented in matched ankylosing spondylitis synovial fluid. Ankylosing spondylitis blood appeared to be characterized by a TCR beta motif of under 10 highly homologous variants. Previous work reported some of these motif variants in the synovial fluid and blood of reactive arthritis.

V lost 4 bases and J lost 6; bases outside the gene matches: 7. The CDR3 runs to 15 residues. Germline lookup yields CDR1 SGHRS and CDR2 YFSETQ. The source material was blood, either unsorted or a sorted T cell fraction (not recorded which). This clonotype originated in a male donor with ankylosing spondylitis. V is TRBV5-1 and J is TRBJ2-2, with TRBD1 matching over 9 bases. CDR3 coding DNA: TGCGCCAGCAGCGCCGGGACAGGGATCTCCGGGGAGCTGTTTTTT. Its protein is CASSAGTGISGELFF.